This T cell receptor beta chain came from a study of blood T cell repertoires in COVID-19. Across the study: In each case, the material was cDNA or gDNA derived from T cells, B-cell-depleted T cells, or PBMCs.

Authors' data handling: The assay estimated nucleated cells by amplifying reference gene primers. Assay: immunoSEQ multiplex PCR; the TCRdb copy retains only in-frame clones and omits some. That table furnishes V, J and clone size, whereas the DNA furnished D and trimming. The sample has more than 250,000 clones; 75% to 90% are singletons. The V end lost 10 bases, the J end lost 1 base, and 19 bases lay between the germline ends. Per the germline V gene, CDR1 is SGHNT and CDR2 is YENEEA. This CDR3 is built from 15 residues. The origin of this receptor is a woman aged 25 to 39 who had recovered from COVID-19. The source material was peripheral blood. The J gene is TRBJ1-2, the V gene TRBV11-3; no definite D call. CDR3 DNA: TGTGCCATCCTCCATCCGAGCATTTTTAACTATGGCTACACCTTC. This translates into CAILHPSIFNYGYTF.